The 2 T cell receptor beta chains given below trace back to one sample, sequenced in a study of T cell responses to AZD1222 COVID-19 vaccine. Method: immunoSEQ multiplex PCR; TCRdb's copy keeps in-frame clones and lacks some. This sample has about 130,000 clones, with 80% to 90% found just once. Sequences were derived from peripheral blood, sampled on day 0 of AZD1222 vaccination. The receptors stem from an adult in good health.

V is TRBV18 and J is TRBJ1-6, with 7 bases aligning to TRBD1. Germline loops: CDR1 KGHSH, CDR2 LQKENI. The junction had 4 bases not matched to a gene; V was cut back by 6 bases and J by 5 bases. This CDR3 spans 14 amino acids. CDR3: CASSDRADNSPLHF. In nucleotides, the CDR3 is TGTGCCAGCTCTGACAGGGCCGATAATTCACCCCTCCACTTT. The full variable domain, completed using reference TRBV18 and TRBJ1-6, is NAGVMQNPRHLVRRRGQEARLRCSPMKGHSHVYWYRQLPEEGLKFMVYLQKENIIDESGMPKERFSAEFPKEGPSILRIQQVVRGDSAAYFCASSDRADNSPLHFGNGTRLTVT.

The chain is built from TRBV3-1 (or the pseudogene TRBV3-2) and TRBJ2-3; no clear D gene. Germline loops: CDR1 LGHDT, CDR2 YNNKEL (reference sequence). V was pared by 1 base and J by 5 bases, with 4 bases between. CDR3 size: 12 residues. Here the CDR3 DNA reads TGTGCCAGCAGCCAAGTCGGAGATACGCAGTATTTT. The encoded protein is CASSQVGDTQYF.